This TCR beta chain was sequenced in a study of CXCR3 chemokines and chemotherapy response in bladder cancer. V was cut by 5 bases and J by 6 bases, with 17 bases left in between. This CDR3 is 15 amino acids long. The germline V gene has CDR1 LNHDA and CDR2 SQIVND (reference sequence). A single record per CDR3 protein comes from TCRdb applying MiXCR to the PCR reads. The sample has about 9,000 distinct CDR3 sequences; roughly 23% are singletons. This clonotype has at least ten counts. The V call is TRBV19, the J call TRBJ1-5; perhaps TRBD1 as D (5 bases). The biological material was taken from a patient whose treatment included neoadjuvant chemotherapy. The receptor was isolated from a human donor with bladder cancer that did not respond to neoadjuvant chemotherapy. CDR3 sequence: CASSPGPGGVQPQHF. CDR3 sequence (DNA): TGTGCCAGTAGTCCAGGCCCGGGGGGGGTTCAGCCCCAGCATTTT. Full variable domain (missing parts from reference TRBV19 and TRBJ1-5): DGGITQSPKYLFRKEGQNVTLSCEQNLNHDAMYWYRQDPGQGLRLIYYSQIVNDFQKGDIAEGYSVSREKKESFPLTVTSAQKNPTAFYLCASSPGPGGVQPQHFGDGTRLSIL.